This T cell receptor (beta chain) originates from a study of blood T cell repertoires in COVID-19. Study details: Spain, Italy and the United States supplied samples that represented acute and convalescent COVID-19. From T cells, B-cell-depleted T cells, or PBMCs came the material, which was cDNA or gDNA.

There are a few counts of this clone. In the study's own analysis: Quantification of nucleated cells was approximated via reference gene primer amplification. Produced via immunoSEQ multiplex PCR; TCRdb's table is partial and in-frame only. V and J calls and clone size are as listed in that table; D and trimming were resolved from the DNA. The data show about 280,000 clones, with roughly 88% seen just once and 9.4% held by the top ten. The CDR3 totals 15 residues. The trim removed 4 bases at V and 0 bases at J, leaving 1 base unmatched. Germline-derived CDR1 and CDR2 are ENHRY and SYGVKD. The sequencing sample was made of peripheral blood. The rearrangement uses TRBV10-3 and TRBJ1-3, with TRBD1 identical over 9 bases. The origin of this receptor is a man aged 18-30 years with active or convalescent COVID-19. CDR3: CAISGDRASGNTIYF. The CDR3, as DNA: TGTGCCATCAGTGGGGACAGGGCCTCTGGAAACACCATATATTTT.